This T cell receptor beta chain was recovered during a study of blood T cell repertoires in COVID-19. For the study at large: The origin of the acute and convalescent COVID-19 samples was the United States, Italy and Spain.

The table came from immunoSEQ multiplex PCR; TCRdb's copy has only in-frame clones and leaves some out. The table has over 250,000 clones, about nine tenths seen once. In its sample, this clone was seen once. V was shortened by 4 bases and J by 3 bases, with 9 bases between the two germline ends. The CDR3 consists of 13 residues. Germline CDR1 LGHDT, CDR2 YNNKEL (reference sequence). This chain joins TRBV3-1 (or the pseudogene TRBV3-2) and TRBJ1-2, with D tentatively TRBD1 (6 bases). Sequenced: peripheral blood. The receptor comes from a man in his fifties or sixties who had recovered from COVID-19. The CDR3 sequence: CASSRGQYYGYTF. The CDR3 DNA reads as TGTGCCAGCAGCCGAGGACAGTACTATGGCTACACCTTC.